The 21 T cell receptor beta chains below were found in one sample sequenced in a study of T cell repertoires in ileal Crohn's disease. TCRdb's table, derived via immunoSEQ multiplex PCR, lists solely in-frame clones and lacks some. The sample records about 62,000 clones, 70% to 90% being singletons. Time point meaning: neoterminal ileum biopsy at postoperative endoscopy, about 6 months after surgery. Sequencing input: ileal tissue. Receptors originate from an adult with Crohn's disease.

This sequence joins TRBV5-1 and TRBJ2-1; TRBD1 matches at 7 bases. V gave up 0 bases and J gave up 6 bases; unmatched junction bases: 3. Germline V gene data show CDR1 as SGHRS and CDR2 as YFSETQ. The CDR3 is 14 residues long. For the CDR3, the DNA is TGCGCCAGCAGCTTGGGACAGGGCCTCAATGAGCAGTTCTTC. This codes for CASSLGQGLNEQFF.

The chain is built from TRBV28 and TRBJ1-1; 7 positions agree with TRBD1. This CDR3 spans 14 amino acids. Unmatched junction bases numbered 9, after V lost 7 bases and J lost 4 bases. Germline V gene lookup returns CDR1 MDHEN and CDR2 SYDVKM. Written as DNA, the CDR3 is TGTGCCAGCACCGACGAGACAGGGTCCACTGAAGCTTTCTTT. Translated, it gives CASTDETGSTEAFF. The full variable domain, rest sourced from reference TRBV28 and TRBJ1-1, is DVKVTQSSRYLVKRTGEKVFLECVQDMDHENMFWYRQDPGLGLRLIYFSYDVKMKEKGDIPEGYSVSREKKERFSLILESASTNQTSMYLCASTDETGSTEAFFGQGTRLTVV.

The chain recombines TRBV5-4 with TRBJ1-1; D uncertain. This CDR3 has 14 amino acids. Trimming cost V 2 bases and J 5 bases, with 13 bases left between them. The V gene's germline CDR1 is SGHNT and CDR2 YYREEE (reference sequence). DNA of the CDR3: TGTGCCAGCAGCTTTTCTCTGGGCTCTACTGAAGCTTTCTTT. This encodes CASSFSLGSTEAFF. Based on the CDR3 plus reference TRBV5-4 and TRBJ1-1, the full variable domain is ETGVTQSPTHLIKTRGQQVTLRCSSQSGHNTVSWYQQALGQGPQFIFQYYREEENGRGNFPPRFSGLQFPNYSSELNVNALELDDSALYLCASSFSLGSTEAFFGQGTRLTVV.

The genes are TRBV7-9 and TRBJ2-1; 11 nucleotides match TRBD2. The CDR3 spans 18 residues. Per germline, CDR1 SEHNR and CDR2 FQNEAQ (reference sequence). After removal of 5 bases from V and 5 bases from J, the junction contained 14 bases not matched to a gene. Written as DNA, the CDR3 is TGTGCCAGCAGCCCCACTCCCGGGACTAGCGGATTAGACAATGAGCAGTTCTTC. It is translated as CASSPTPGTSGLDNEQFF.

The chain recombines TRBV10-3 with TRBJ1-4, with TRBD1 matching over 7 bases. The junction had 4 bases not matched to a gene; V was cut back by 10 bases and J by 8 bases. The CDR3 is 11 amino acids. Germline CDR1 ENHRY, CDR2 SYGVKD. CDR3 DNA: TGTGCCAGCAGGGGGGCGGAAAAACTGTTTTTT. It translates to CASRGAEKLFF.

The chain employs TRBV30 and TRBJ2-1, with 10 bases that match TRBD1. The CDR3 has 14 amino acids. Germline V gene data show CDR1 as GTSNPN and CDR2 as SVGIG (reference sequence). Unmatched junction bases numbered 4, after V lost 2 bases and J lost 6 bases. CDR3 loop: CAWSWGQGTNEQFF. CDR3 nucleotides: TGTGCCTGGAGTTGGGGACAGGGGACCAATGAGCAGTTCTTC.

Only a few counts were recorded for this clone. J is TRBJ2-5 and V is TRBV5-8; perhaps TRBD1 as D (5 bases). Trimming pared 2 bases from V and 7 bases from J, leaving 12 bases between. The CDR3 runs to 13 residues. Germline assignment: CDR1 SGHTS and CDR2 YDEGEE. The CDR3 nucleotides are TGTGCCAGCAGCTTTCAGGGAACTGTGACCCAGTACTTC. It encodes CASSFQGTVTQYF.

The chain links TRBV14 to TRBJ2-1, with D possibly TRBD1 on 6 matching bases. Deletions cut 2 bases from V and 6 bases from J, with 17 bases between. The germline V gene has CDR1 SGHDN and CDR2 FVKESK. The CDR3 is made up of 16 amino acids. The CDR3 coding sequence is TGTGCCAGCAGCCAATTAGGGCAGGGGAAGCTCAATGAGCAGTTCTTC. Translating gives CASSQLGQGKLNEQFF.

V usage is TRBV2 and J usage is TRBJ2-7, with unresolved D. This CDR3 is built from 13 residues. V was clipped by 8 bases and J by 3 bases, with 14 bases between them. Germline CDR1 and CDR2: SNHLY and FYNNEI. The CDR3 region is CASSKWASYEQYV. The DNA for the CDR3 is TGTGCCAGCTCCAAATGGGCGAGCTACGAGCAGTACGTC.

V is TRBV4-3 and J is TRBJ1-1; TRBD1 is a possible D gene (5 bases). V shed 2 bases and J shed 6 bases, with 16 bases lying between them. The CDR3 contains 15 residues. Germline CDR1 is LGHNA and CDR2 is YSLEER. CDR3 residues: CASSQLWRGPPEAFF. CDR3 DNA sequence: TGCGCCAGCAGCCAACTTTGGCGGGGACCACCTGAAGCTTTCTTT.

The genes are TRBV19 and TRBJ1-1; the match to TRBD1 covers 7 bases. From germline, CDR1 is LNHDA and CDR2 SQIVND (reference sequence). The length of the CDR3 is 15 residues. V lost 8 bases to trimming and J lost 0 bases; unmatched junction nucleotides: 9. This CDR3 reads CASGDRNLMNTEAFF. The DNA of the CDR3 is TGTGCCAGTGGGGACAGAAACTTGATGAACACTGAAGCTTTCTTT. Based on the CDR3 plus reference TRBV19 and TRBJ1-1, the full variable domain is DGGITQSPKYLFRKEGQNVTLSCEQNLNHDAMYWYRQDPGQGLRLIYYSQIVNDFQKGDIAEGYSVSREKKESFPLTVTSAQKNPTAFYLCASGDRNLMNTEAFFGQGTRLTVV.

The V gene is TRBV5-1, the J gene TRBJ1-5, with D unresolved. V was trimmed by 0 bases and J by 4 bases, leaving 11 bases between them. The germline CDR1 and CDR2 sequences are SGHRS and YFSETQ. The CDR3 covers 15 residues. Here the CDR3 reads CASSLGPGGNQPQHF. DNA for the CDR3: TGCGCCAGCAGCTTGGGCCCGGGTGGAAATCAGCCCCAGCATTTT. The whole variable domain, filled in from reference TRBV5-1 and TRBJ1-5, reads KAGVTQTPRYLIKTRGQQVTLSCSPISGHRSVSWYQQTPGQGLQFLFEYFSETQRNKGNFPGRFSGRQFSNSRSEMNVSTLELGDSALYLCASSLGPGGNQPQHFGDGTRLSIL.

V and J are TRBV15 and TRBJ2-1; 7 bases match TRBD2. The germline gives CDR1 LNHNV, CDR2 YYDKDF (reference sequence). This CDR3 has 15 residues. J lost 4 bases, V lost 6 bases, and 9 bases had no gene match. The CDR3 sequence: CATRVMGGLYNEQFF. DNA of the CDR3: TGTGCCACCAGGGTAATGGGAGGGCTTTACAATGAGCAGTTCTTC.

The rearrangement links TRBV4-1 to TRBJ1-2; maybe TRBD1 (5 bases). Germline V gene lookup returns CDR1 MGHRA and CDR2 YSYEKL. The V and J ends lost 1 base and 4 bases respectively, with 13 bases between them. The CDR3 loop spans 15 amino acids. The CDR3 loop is CASSQGRGLGYGYTF. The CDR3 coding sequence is TGCGCCAGCAGCCAAGGACGGGGACTAGGCTATGGCTACACCTTC.

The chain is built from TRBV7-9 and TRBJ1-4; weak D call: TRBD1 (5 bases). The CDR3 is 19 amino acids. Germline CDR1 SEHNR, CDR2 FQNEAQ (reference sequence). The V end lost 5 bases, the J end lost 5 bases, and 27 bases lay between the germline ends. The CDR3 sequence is CASSPEMGTQGSGNEKLFF. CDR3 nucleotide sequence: TGTGCCAGCAGCCCAGAAATGGGGACTCAAGGGTCGGGGAATGAAAAACTGTTTTTT.

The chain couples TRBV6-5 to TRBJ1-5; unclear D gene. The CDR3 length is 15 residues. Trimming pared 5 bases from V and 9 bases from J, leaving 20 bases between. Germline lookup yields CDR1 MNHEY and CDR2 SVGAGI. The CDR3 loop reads CASSNTGGHRGPQHF. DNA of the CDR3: TGTGCCAGCAGTAATACTGGAGGCCATCGTGGGCCCCAGCATTTT.

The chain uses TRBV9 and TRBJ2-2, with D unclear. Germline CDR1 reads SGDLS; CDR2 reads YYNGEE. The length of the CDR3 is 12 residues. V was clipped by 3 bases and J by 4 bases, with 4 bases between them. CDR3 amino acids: CASSDTTGELFF. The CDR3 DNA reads TGTGCCAGCAGCGACACCACCGGGGAGCTGTTTTTT.

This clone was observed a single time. CDR3 region: CASSFGTDFLNTEAFF. CDR3 nucleotide sequence: TGTGCCAGCAGCTTCGGGACTGATTTCCTGAACACTGAAGCTTTCTTT. The V and J genes are TRBV5-6 and TRBJ1-1, with D possibly matching TRBD1 (5 bases). Germline values: CDR1 SGHDT, CDR2 YYEEEE. This CDR3 contains 16 residues. V gave up 2 bases and J gave up 0 bases, with 14 bases separating them.

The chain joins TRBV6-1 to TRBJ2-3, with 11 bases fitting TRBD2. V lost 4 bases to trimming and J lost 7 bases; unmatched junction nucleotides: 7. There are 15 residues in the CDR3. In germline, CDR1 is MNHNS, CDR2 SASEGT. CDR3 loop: CASSATSGALYTQYF. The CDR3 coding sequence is TGTGCCAGCAGTGCGACTAGCGGGGCTTTGTATACGCAGTATTTT.

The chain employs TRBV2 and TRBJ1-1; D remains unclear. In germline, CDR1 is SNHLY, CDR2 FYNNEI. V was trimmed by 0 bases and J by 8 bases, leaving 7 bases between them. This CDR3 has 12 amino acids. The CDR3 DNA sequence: TGTGCCAGCAGTGAAGCCTTCCAGGAAGCTTTCTTT. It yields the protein CASSEAFQEAFF.

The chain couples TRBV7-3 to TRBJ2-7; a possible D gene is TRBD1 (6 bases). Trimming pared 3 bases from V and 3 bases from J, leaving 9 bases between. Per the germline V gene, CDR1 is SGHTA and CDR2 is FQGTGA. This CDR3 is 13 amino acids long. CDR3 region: CASSLGHLYEQYF. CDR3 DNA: TGTGCCAGCAGCTTGGGACACCTCTACGAGCAGTACTTC.